Below are 23 T cell receptor beta chains sequenced from a single sample in a study of cytomegalovirus exposure and HLA in healthy donors. Sequencing was performed with immunoSEQ multiplex PCR; in TCRdb, only in-frame clones are kept and a portion is missing. In the table there are over 200,000 clones, around nine tenths of which are singletons. Sample: PBMCs. The receptor set was obtained from a woman between 18 and 29 years old in good health and CMV-seropositive.

The gene calls are TRBV5-4 and TRBJ1-1; 7 nucleotides match TRBD1. V dropped 2 bases and J dropped 0; count of bases not matched to a gene: 1. Germline CDR1 SGHNT, CDR2 YYREEE (reference sequence). CDR3 length equals 14 residues. This CDR3 is CASSFQGVNTEAFF. The CDR3 coding sequence is TGTGCCAGCAGCTTCCAGGGGGTGAACACTGAAGCTTTCTTT.

The V gene is TRBV30, the J gene TRBJ1-1, with D unclear. Between the trimmed V and J ends, which lost 5 bases and 0 bases, there was a span of 7 bases. Per the germline V gene, CDR1 is GTSNPN and CDR2 is SVGIG (reference sequence). The CDR3 is 12 amino acids. CDR3 region: CAWELVNTEAFF. CDR3 sequence (DNA): TGTGCCTGGGAGCTTGTGAACACTGAAGCTTTCTTT.

The V call is TRBV5-1, the J call TRBJ1-2, with TRBD1 matching 10 bases. Losses at the gene ends were 4 bases for V and 9 bases for J; bases not matched to a gene: 9. The CDR3 is 14 residues long. The germline CDR1 and CDR2 sequences are SGHRS and YFSETQ. CDR3 in amino acids: CASSSGQGVDSYTF. The CDR3 DNA sequence: TGCGCCAGCAGCAGCGGACAGGGGGTCGATAGCTACACCTTC.

V usage is TRBV2 and J usage is TRBJ2-2; 8 bases match TRBD1. The CDR3 is 17 amino acids. CDR1 SNHLY and CDR2 FYNNEI come from the germline V gene. Trimming took 4 bases from V and 4 from J; bases not matched to a gene: 11. The CDR3 coding sequence is TGTGCCAGCAGTGGACAGGGGTCGACCGGGGGCACCGGGGAGCTGTTTTTT. Protein sequence: CASSGQGSTGGTGELFF.

The chain recombines TRBV27 with TRBJ1-3; D remains ambiguous. The V gene's germline CDR1 is MNHEY and CDR2 SMNVEV (reference sequence). CDR3 length: 15 amino acids. The ends were cut back, 5 bases at V and 0 bases at J, with 11 bases in the middle. The CDR3 reads CASSAFLSSGNTIYF. The CDR3 DNA reads TGTGCCAGCAGTGCCTTCTTGAGCTCTGGAAACACCATATATTTT.

V and J are TRBV28 and TRBJ2-7; D is uncertain. The germline CDR1 and CDR2 sequences are MDHEN and SYDVKM. The CDR3 runs to 14 residues. Trimming stripped 8 bases from V and 0 bases from J, with 14 bases between. CDR3 sequence: CASSSTKISYEQYF. The CDR3 region has the DNA TGTGCCAGCTCCTCTACTAAGATCTCCTACGAGCAGTACTTC.

This clone has just one count. V usage is TRBV9 and J usage is TRBJ2-1; TRBD2 agrees at 12 bases. This CDR3 is 19 amino acids long. Germline CDR1 is SGDLS and CDR2 is YYNGEE. The V segment lost 0 bases and the J segment 1 base; nucleotides outside the gene matches: 8. CDR3 bases: TGTGCCAGCAGCGTAGCTACGACTAGCGGGAGTGGTTCCTACAATGAGCAGTTCTTC. It is translated as CASSVATTSGSGSYNEQFF.

The chain recombines TRBV27 with TRBJ1-1, with TRBD1 matching 9 bases. The CDR3 is 14 residues long. V was pared by 6 bases and J by 4 bases, with 6 bases of the junction left unmatched. Per the germline V gene, CDR1 is MNHEY and CDR2 is SMNVEV (reference sequence). This CDR3 is CASRKRDRATEAFF. CDR3 sequence (DNA): TGTGCCAGCAGAAAAAGGGACAGGGCCACTGAAGCTTTCTTT.

This clone came up once. This chain connects TRBV9 to TRBJ2-2; maybe TRBD2 (6 bases). Germline V lookup: CDR1 SGDLS, CDR2 YYNGEE. This CDR3 comprises 14 residues. Trimming shortened V by 6 bases and J by 4 bases, and 13 bases separated the two germline ends. CDR3 in amino acids: CASKEGRSTGELFF. DNA for the CDR3: TGTGCCAGCAAGGAGGGCAGGAGCACCGGGGAGCTGTTTTTT.

The chain couples TRBV9 to TRBJ2-7; D unclear. CDR3 length: 14 amino acids. Germline V CDR1 and CDR2: SGDLS, YYNGEE. With 0 bases removed from V and 2 bases from J, the gap between germline ends came to 9 bases. DNA for the CDR3: TGTGCCAGCAGCGTAGACCACAGACCCTACGAGCAGTACTTC. As protein: CASSVDHRPYEQYF. Filled out from reference TRBV9 and TRBJ2-7, the complete variable domain reads DSGVTQTPKHLITATGQRVTLRCSPRSGDLSVYWYQQSLDQGLQFLIQYYNGEERAKGNILERFSAQQFPDLHSELNLSSLELGDSALYFCASSVDHRPYEQYFGPGTRLTVT.

The chain joins TRBV30 to TRBJ2-7; tentative D call: TRBD1 (7 bases). This CDR3 spans 16 amino acids. Germline V gene sequence: CDR1 GTSNPN, CDR2 SVGIG (reference sequence). V lost 2 bases and J lost 3, with 20 bases in between. This CDR3 reads CAWSSGGGLVGYEQYF. CDR3 in DNA: TGTGCCTGGAGTTCAGGAGGGGGCCTTGTAGGCTACGAGCAGTACTTC.

This clone came up once. This sequence joins TRBV2 and TRBJ1-5; perhaps TRBD1 as D (6 bases). Per the germline V gene, CDR1 is SNHLY and CDR2 is FYNNEI. The CDR3 is made up of 14 amino acids. V was pared by 5 bases and J by 6 bases, with 14 bases between. The CDR3 DNA reads as TGTGCCAGCAGTTTAGGGGGGGGGAGTCAGCCCCAGCATTTT. This encodes CASSLGGGSQPQHF. The full variable domain, in which reference TRBV2 and TRBJ1-5 provide the parts outside the CDR3, is EPEVTQTPSHQVTQMGQEVILRCVPISNHLYFYWYRQILGQKVEFLVSFYNNEISEKSEIFDDQFSVERPDGSNFTLKIRSTKLEDSAMYFCASSLGGGSQPQHFGDGTRLSIL.

This chain connects TRBV10-3 to TRBJ2-1; possible D gene TRBD1, 6 bases. Trimming took 0 bases from V and 4 from J, leaving 13 bases between them. Germline-derived CDR1 and CDR2 are ENHRY and SYGVKD. The CDR3 length is 16 residues. CDR3 sequence: CAISESRTTGYNEQFF. In DNA, the CDR3 is TGTGCCATCAGTGAGTCCCGTACAACAGGGTACAATGAGCAGTTCTTC.

This chain uses TRBV29-1 with TRBJ2-1; D not certain. Germline V gene sequence: CDR1 SQVTM, CDR2 ANQGSEA. The CDR3 extends over 11 amino acids. With 7 bases removed from V and 8 bases from J, the gap between germline ends came to 12 bases. In DNA, the CDR3 is TGCAGCGCTAGAGGTGGCGATGAGCAGTTCTTC. Translated: CSARGGDEQFF.

The chain links TRBV25-1 to TRBJ1-5, with TRBD1 as a possible D gene (5 bases). The germline CDR1 and CDR2 sequences are MGHDK and SYGVNS. The CDR3 sequence is 15 residues long. V lost 5 bases and J 5 bases, leaving 16 bases between the germline ends. This CDR3 is CASSHIPQGYQPQHF. The CDR3 nucleotides are TGTGCCAGCAGTCACATCCCCCAGGGTTATCAGCCCCAGCATTTT.

The chain links TRBV28 to TRBJ1-1, with 9 bases fitting TRBD1. The CDR3 loop spans 16 amino acids. Trimming at V came to 2 bases and at J to 4 bases, leaving 8 bases not matched to a gene. Germline loops: CDR1 MDHEN, CDR2 SYDVKM. The CDR3 protein is CASSLPGTGSSTEAFF. In DNA, the CDR3 is TGTGCCAGCAGTTTACCCGGGACAGGGAGTAGCACTGAAGCTTTCTTT.

This clone was picked up a small number of times. In DNA, the CDR3 is TGCAGCGTTACGGGCAGGGGGCTCTCCTACGAGCAGTACTTC. Protein product: CSVTGRGLSYEQYF. This chain joins TRBV29-1 and TRBJ2-7; 8 positions agree with TRBD1. Germline loops: CDR1 SQVTM, CDR2 ANQGSEA. The CDR3 contains 14 residues. Germline trimming cut 5 bases from V and 0 bases from J; bases unmatched to any gene: 6.

The J gene is TRBJ2-4, the V gene TRBV4-1; 9 bases are a match to TRBD2. CDR3 length: 16 amino acids. V was pared by 2 bases and J by 3 bases, with 5 bases of the junction left unmatched. Per the germline V gene, CDR1 is MGHRA and CDR2 is YSYEKL. This CDR3 reads CASSQLLAGDKNIQYF. The CDR3 nucleotides are TGCGCCAGCAGCCAACTCTTAGCGGGAGACAAAAACATTCAGTACTTC.

The chain carries TRBV9 and TRBJ2-3; 7 positions agree with TRBD2. Germline assignment: CDR1 SGDLS and CDR2 YYNGEE. The V gene end was trimmed by 4 bases and the J gene end by 5 bases; junction bases not matched to a gene: 7. The CDR3 extends over 14 amino acids. CDR3 in DNA: TGTGCCAGCAGCCGGACTAGTCAGTTAGATACGCAGTATTTT. It encodes CASSRTSQLDTQYF. The full variable domain, rest sourced from reference TRBV9 and TRBJ2-3, is DSGVTQTPKHLITATGQRVTLRCSPRSGDLSVYWYQQSLDQGLQFLIQYYNGEERAKGNILERFSAQQFPDLHSELNLSSLELGDSALYFCASSRTSQLDTQYFGPGTRLTVL.

This chain joins TRBV7-8 and TRBJ2-7, with 7 bases fitting TRBD2. Germline values: CDR1 SGHVS, CDR2 FQNEAQ. CDR3 size: 16 residues. The ends lost 4 bases at V and 4 bases at J; junction bases unmatched: 13. The CDR3 sequence is CASSSPRGAGAYEQYF. The CDR3 coding sequence is TGTGCCAGCAGCTCACCACGTGGGGCGGGAGCTTACGAGCAGTACTTC.

V usage is TRBV28 and J usage is TRBJ1-2; D is unresolved. CDR3 size: 12 residues. Per germline, CDR1 MDHEN and CDR2 SYDVKM. V was shortened by 5 bases and J by 6 bases, with 10 bases between the two germline ends. The CDR3 region has the DNA TGTGCCAGCAGTCCCCAATTCCATGGCTACACCTTC. Its protein product is CASSPQFHGYTF.

This clone showed up just a few times. The CDR3: CASSDPGDYGYTF. In DNA form, the CDR3 reads TGCGCCAGCAGTGACCCAGGGGACTATGGCTACACCTTC. The chain couples TRBV10-2 to TRBJ1-2; TRBD1 might be the D (6 bases). Germline values: CDR1 WSHSY, CDR2 SAAADI. This CDR3 contains 13 residues. Trimming pared 3 bases from V and 3 bases from J, leaving 8 bases between.

The chain uses TRBV7-3 and TRBJ2-1, with D tentatively TRBD2 (6 bases). The germline V gene has CDR1 SGHTA and CDR2 FQGTGA. V lost 5 bases to trimming and J lost 5 bases, with 13 bases between them. The CDR3 spans 14 residues. The CDR3 loop reads CASSGRGSHNEQFF. CDR3 nucleotide sequence: TGTGCCAGCAGCGGGCGGGGTAGCCACAATGAGCAGTTCTTC.